Each of the 3 T cell receptor beta chains below was sequenced from the same sample in a study of cytomegalovirus exposure and HLA in healthy donors. Researchers ran the PCR with 60 Vbeta and 13 Jbeta primers. Method: immunoSEQ multiplex PCR; TCRdb's copy keeps in-frame clones and lacks some. Here the sample spans 90,000 to 120,000 clones, approximately 76% being singletons. The sample was PBMCs. The receptors stem from a man younger than 35 in good health and CMV-seronegative.

A note on this clone: One junction end does not reproduce the germline sequence, and a read error may be involved. The chain links TRBV9 to TRBJ1-2; 11 bases align to TRBD1. CDR1 and CDR2 (germline): SGDLS, YYNGEE. The CDR3 runs to 15 residues. This CDR3 reads CASSVGGQGALGYPF. The CDR3, as DNA: TGTGCCAGCAGCGTAGGTGGACAGGGGGCACTTGGCTACCCCTTC.

The chain is built from TRBV2 and TRBJ1-5; no reliable D call. The V and J ends lost 6 bases and 0 bases respectively, with 12 bases between them. Germline V gives CDR1 SNHLY, CDR2 FYNNEI. This CDR3 has 15 residues. CDR3 nucleotide sequence: TGTGCCAGCAGCCCCCCTCAGGTTAGCAATCAGCCCCAGCATTTT. Its protein product is CASSPPQVSNQPQHF.

The V call is TRBV4-2, the J call TRBJ2-3; 8 bases are a match to TRBD2. J gave up 0 bases and V 1 base, and 6 bases lay outside the gene matches. The germline V gene encodes CDR1 LGHNA and CDR2 YNFKEQ. The CDR3 runs 17 residues. The CDR3 sequence: CASSQGNGGGSTDTQYF. In DNA, the CDR3 is TGTGCCAGCAGCCAAGGAAACGGGGGGGGGAGCACAGATACGCAGTATTTT.